The 5 T cell receptor beta chains below all came from one sample that was sequenced in a study of graft-versus-host responses after intestinal transplantation. Sequencing was performed with immunoSEQ multiplex PCR; in TCRdb, only in-frame clones are kept and a portion is missing. The table records about 43,000 clones, 85% to 95% of them present only once. This specimen was PBMCs, taken 330 to 350 days after intestinal transplant. All receptors derive from a human patient who received an intestinal transplant, so some T cells may come from the graft donor.

The J gene is TRBJ2-2, the V gene TRBV11-2; D may be TRBD1 (5 bases). Trimming took off 3 bases at V and 6 bases at J, with 23 bases between the two ends. Germline CDR1 is SGHAT and CDR2 is FQNNGV. This CDR3 contains 18 residues. The CDR3 bases are TGTGCCAGCAGCTTCAGTTCGTTTGGGCAGGGTGCATCCGGGGAGCTGTTTTTT. Translated: CASSFSSFGQGASGELFF.

V usage is TRBV5-1 and J usage is TRBJ1-5, with unresolved D. Per the germline V gene, CDR1 is SGHRS and CDR2 is YFSETQ. Trimming cost V 0 bases and J 4 bases, with 5 bases left between them. The CDR3 has 13 amino acids. The CDR3 coding sequence is TGCGCCAGCAGCTTGGAACAGAATCAGCCCCAGCATTTT. It codes for CASSLEQNQPQHF.

This sequence joins TRBV5-1 and TRBJ1-2, with 7 positions matching TRBD1. Germline trimming cut 7 bases from V and 2 bases from J; bases unmatched to any gene: 8. CDR1 is SGHRS, CDR2 YFSETQ, per germline. The CDR3 length is 14 residues. DNA for the CDR3: TGCGCCAGCGGACTCGACAGGGCAAACTATGGCTACACCTTC. Protein: CASGLDRANYGYTF.

This clone occurred once. V usage is TRBV28 and J usage is TRBJ1-4, with 12 bases identical to TRBD1. Germline V gene lookup returns CDR1 MDHEN and CDR2 SYDVKM. The CDR3 sequence is 19 residues long. J was trimmed by 3 bases and V by 2 bases; bases with no gene match: 10. The CDR3 bases are TGTGCCAGCAGTTTAAGTGGGACAGGGGGCGCGAGCTCTAATGAAAAACTGTTTTTT. It translates to CASSLSGTGGASSNEKLFF.

The rearrangement joins TRBV18 to TRBJ2-2, with 10 bases lining up with TRBD1. The CDR3 length is 16 residues. V gave up 6 bases and J gave up 0 bases; unmatched junction bases: 4. Germline V gene lookup returns CDR1 KGHSH and CDR2 LQKENI. The CDR3, as DNA: TGTGCCAGCTCGGGACAGGGGTTACCGAACACCGGGGAGCTGTTTTTT. It codes for CASSGQGLPNTGELFF.